The 28 T cell receptor beta chains below were found in one sample sequenced in a study of cytomegalovirus exposure and HLA in healthy donors (dated by TCRdb to about 2017). The receptor library was made with the immunoSEQ multiplex PCR assay. The multiplex PCR relied on a mix of 60 forward primers for TCR Vbeta segments and 13 reverse primers for TCR Jbeta segments. Held by TCRdb, this immuneACCESS table contains in-frame sequences only and omits some clones. Under half of the omission traces to an unresolved V gene where checked; the cause of the rest is unknown. The sample profile shows fewer than 70,000 clones; 74% of them were found once. The top ten constitute approximately 10% of the sample. Material: PBMCs. Source of these receptors: a woman aged 60-75 years in good health and CMV-seropositive.

The V call is TRBV18, the J call TRBJ1-2; 11 bases are shared with TRBD1. V gave up 6 bases and J gave up 7 bases; unmatched junction bases: 1. Germline-derived CDR1 and CDR2 are KGHSH and LQKENI. The CDR3 has 12 amino acids. The CDR3 loop reads CASSGQGAGYTF. In nucleotides, the CDR3 is TGTGCCAGCTCCGGACAGGGGGCTGGCTACACCTTC.

The J gene is TRBJ2-1, the V gene TRBV9, with unresolved D. Germline V gives CDR1 SGDLS, CDR2 YYNGEE. Trimming took off 3 bases at V and 9 bases at J, with 10 bases between the two ends. This CDR3 is built from 12 residues. CDR3 protein: CASSAPPGEQFF. CDR3 DNA sequence: TGTGCCAGCAGCGCCCCCCCAGGTGAGCAGTTCTTC.

This chain uses TRBV4-1 with TRBJ2-5; 11 positions agree with TRBD1. V gave up 4 bases and J gave up 4 bases; unmatched junction bases: 2. CDR1 MGHRA and CDR2 YSYEKL come from the germline V gene. This CDR3 is 14 amino acids long. The CDR3 protein is CASSPDRGRETQYF. CDR3 sequence (DNA): TGCGCCAGCAGCCCGGACAGGGGGCGAGAGACCCAGTACTTC.

A word on this clone: As the CDR3 is not closed by the conserved phenylalanine or tryptophan, this likely results from a read error. The chain has TRBV30 and TRBJ2-2; D ambiguous. Trimming pared 0 bases from V and 2 bases from J, leaving 10 bases between. Per the germline V gene, CDR1 is GTSNPN and CDR2 is SVGIG (reference sequence). The CDR3 has 15 residues. The CDR3 DNA follows: TGTGCCTGGAGTGTAGCCACAGTTAACACCGGGGAGCTGTTTGTT. Residues: CAWSVATVNTGELFV.

This clone was observed a few times. The chain uses TRBV6-6 and TRBJ2-3; 7 bases line up with TRBD1. Germline-derived CDR1 and CDR2 are MNHNY and SVGAGI (reference sequence). The CDR3 runs to 14 residues. The junction had 5 bases not matched to a gene; V was cut back by 2 bases and J by 6 bases. The CDR3 here is CASSYGTAFDTQYF. CDR3 DNA: TGTGCCAGCAGTTACGGGACAGCGTTCGATACGCAGTATTTT.

Regarding this clone: One end of the junction is discordant with germline, which a read error may explain. This chain connects TRBV20-1 to TRBJ1-6; D gene unclear. The CDR3 runs to 11 residues. Per germline, CDR1 DFQATT and CDR2 SNEGSKA (reference sequence). CDR3 nucleotide sequence: TGCAGTGCTAGAGATCGCGCCCTTGTTATCTTT. Translated, it gives CSARDRALVIF.

This clone showed up just once. The rearrangement links TRBV5-1 to TRBJ2-1; 13 bases match TRBD2. Germline lookup yields CDR1 SGHRS and CDR2 YFSETQ. The CDR3 runs 14 residues. The V and J ends lost 1 base and 8 bases, in that order; junction bases with no gene match: 0. For the CDR3, the DNA is TGCGCCAGCAGCTTGACTAGCGGGGGGGATGAGCAGTTCTTC. It codes for CASSLTSGGDEQFF.

The chain links TRBV7-8 to TRBJ1-1; no clear D gene. V dropped 5 bases and J dropped 0 bases, with 10 bases sitting between them. Germline V gene data show CDR1 as SGHVS and CDR2 as FQNEAQ. This CDR3 spans 14 amino acids. Here the CDR3 reads CASSPLTVNTEAFF. In DNA, the CDR3 is TGTGCCAGCAGCCCCTTGACTGTGAACACTGAAGCTTTCTTT.

The rearrangement uses TRBV5-1 and TRBJ1-6; D not certain. Trimming removed 3 bases from V and 9 bases from J, with 10 bases in between. The CDR3 has 13 amino acids. Germline V gene data show CDR1 as SGHRS and CDR2 as YFSETQ. CDR3 in DNA: TGCGCCAGCAGCTCCGAAGGAGGTTCACCCCTCCACTTT. Its protein is CASSSEGGSPLHF.

The genes are TRBV2 and TRBJ2-2; no clear D. CDR1 is SNHLY and CDR2 is FYNNEI in the germline V gene. V lost 2 bases, J lost 0 bases, and 4 bases lay in between. The CDR3 length is 14 residues. The CDR3 DNA reads TGTGCCAGCAGTGAATTCTCGAACACCGGGGAGCTGTTTTTT. Translation gives CASSEFSNTGELFF.

The chain is built from TRBV19 and TRBJ2-2, with D possibly TRBD2 on 6 matching bases. Germline CDR1 is LNHDA and CDR2 is SQIVND (reference sequence). V was trimmed by 5 bases and J by 5 bases, leaving 15 bases between them. This CDR3 has 15 residues. Here the CDR3 DNA reads TGTGCCAGTAGTCCGGGGACTGCGGGTACCGGGGAGCTGTTTTTT. Its protein is CASSPGTAGTGELFF.

This clone appeared a few times. CDR3 amino acids: CASSLDFYNEQFF. The CDR3 DNA follows: TGTGCCAGCAGCTTAGACTTCTACAATGAGCAGTTCTTC. This chain uses TRBV7-2 with TRBJ2-1; D uncertain. V was cut by 1 base and J by 3 bases, with 4 bases left in between. The CDR3 is 13 residues long. The germline CDR1 and CDR2 sequences are SGHTA and FQGNSA.

V and J are TRBV6-6 and TRBJ1-5, with a weak D call TRBD1 (6 bases). This CDR3 region has 14 residues. Trimming stripped 2 bases from V and 9 bases from J, with 14 bases between. The germline V gene encodes CDR1 MNHNY and CDR2 SVGAGI (reference sequence). The CDR3 region is CASSYGQPRGPQHF. Written as DNA, the CDR3 is TGTGCCAGCAGTTACGGACAGCCCCGAGGGCCCCAGCATTTT.

This rearrangement joins TRBV19 to TRBJ2-3; D possibly corresponds to TRBD2 (7 bases). Germline V lookup: CDR1 LNHDA, CDR2 SQIVND (reference sequence). CDR3 length equals 15 residues. Trimming took off 6 bases at V and 0 bases at J, with 13 bases between the two ends. CDR3 residues: CASRGGRTSTDTQYF. The CDR3 bases are TGTGCCAGTAGGGGGGGGCGGACTAGCACAGATACGCAGTATTTT.

Comments on this clone: The conserved phenylalanine or tryptophan normally closing the CDR3 is absent here, so this likely arose from a read error. The V call is TRBV30, the J call TRBJ2-6, with D uncertain. The V and J ends lost 3 bases and 0 bases respectively, with 9 bases between them. The CDR3 has 15 residues. Per germline, CDR1 GTSNPN and CDR2 SVGIG (reference sequence). The DNA for the CDR3 is TGTGCCTGGAGCACAAGTTACTCTGGGGCCAACGTCCTGACTGTC. Translation: CAWSTSYSGANVLTV.

The chain has TRBV29-1 and TRBJ2-7, with 13 bases aligning to TRBD2. This CDR3 spans 13 amino acids. From germline, CDR1 is SQVTM and CDR2 ANQGSEA. Trimming cost V 7 bases and J 6 bases; bases outside gene matches: 6. CDR3 sequence (DNA): TGCAGCGCCCGGACTAGCGGGAGCGGCGAGCAGTACTTC. This encodes CSARTSGSGEQYF.

The genes are TRBV5-1 and TRBJ2-4, with D possibly TRBD2 on 6 matching bases. The CDR3 has 14 amino acids. V shed 7 bases and J shed 8 bases, with 19 bases lying between them. Germline CDR1 is SGHRS and CDR2 is YFSETQ. The CDR3: CASSLGRGWDIQYF. CDR3 coding DNA: TGCGCCAGCTCCTTGGGGCGGGGTTGGGACATTCAGTACTTC.

The V and J genes are TRBV15 and TRBJ2-3; 7 bases are a match to TRBD1. The CDR3 has 13 residues. Germline loops: CDR1 LNHNV, CDR2 YYDKDF (reference sequence). Trimming cost V 4 bases and J 5 bases; bases outside gene matches: 3. CDR3 sequence: CATSTDREDTQYF. The DNA of the CDR3 is TGTGCCACCAGCACCGACAGGGAAGATACGCAGTATTTT.

This clone has a handful of counts. J is TRBJ2-5 and V is TRBV5-4, with 7 bases that match TRBD2. Judging by the DNA end, TRBJ2-7 fits better; the J call may be wrong. The CDR3 has 13 amino acids. Germline lookup yields CDR1 SGHNT and CDR2 YYREEE (reference sequence). CDR3: CATSPGRAGEQYF. For the CDR3, the DNA is TGTGCCACCTCACCGGGGAGGGCCGGCGAGCAGTACTTC.

This clone occurred a few times. V gene TRBV19 combines with J gene TRBJ1-2; D possibly corresponds to TRBD1 (6 bases). The CDR3 is made up of 13 amino acids. V shed 4 bases and J shed 13 bases, with 19 bases lying between them. Germline V gene lookup returns CDR1 LNHDA and CDR2 SQIVND (reference sequence). Here the CDR3 DNA reads TGTGCCAGTAGTAGCAGGTCTGAGACAGGTCCCACCTTC. Its protein product is CASSSRSETGPTF.

The chain couples TRBV6-6 to TRBJ2-7, with TRBD1 matching over 11 bases. The germline gives CDR1 MNHNY, CDR2 SVGAGI (reference sequence). With V trimmed by 4 bases and J by 5 bases, 7 bases remained unmatched. The CDR3 is 15 amino acids. The CDR3 DNA follows: TGTGCCAGCAGTTTTCCCGGGACAGGGGGGGACGAGCAGTACTTC. Translated, it gives CASSFPGTGGDEQYF.

The chain carries TRBV2 and TRBJ2-3; 7 positions agree with TRBD2. J was trimmed by 0 bases and V by 4 bases; bases with no gene match: 4. Germline V gives CDR1 SNHLY, CDR2 FYNNEI. The length of the CDR3 is 15 residues. The CDR3 DNA is TGTGCCAGCAGTGTTTCTAGCGGTAGCACAGATACGCAGTATTTT. It yields the protein CASSVSSGSTDTQYF. Using reference TRBV2 and TRBJ2-3 for the parts outside the CDR3, the full variable domain is EPEVTQTPSHQVTQMGQEVILRCVPISNHLYFYWYRQILGQKVEFLVSFYNNEISEKSEIFDDQFSVERPDGSNFTLKIRSTKLEDSAMYFCASSVSSGSTDTQYFGPGTRLTVL.

This clone was recorded a few times. This chain connects TRBV4-1 to TRBJ1-1; TRBD1 matches at 7 bases. V dropped 4 bases and J dropped 1; count of bases not matched to a gene: 9. CDR1 and CDR2 from the germline V gene are MGHRA and YSYEKL. This CDR3 has 16 residues. DNA of the CDR3: TGCGCCAGCAGCCGCCTTTACAGGGGCCGGAACACTGAAGCTTTCTTT. Protein product: CASSRLYRGRNTEAFF.

The chain recombines TRBV5-4 with TRBJ2-3; 7 nucleotides match TRBD2. The J segment lost 0 bases and the V segment lost 4 bases, leaving 5 bases of the junction unmatched. The CDR3 spans 15 residues. CDR1 and CDR2 from the germline V gene are SGHNT and YYREEE (reference sequence). The CDR3 spells CASSQLAPSTDTQYF. DNA of the CDR3: TGTGCCAGCAGCCAACTAGCGCCAAGCACAGATACGCAGTATTTT.

The V and J genes are TRBV29-1 and TRBJ2-7; perhaps TRBD1 as D (5 bases). The CDR3 consists of 11 residues. The germline V gene encodes CDR1 SQVTM and CDR2 ANQGSEA. The ends were cut back, 6 bases at V and 4 bases at J, with 10 bases in the middle. The CDR3 sequence: CSVDSGYEQYF. The CDR3 bases are TGCAGCGTAGATTCAGGGTACGAGCAGTACTTC.

The chain has TRBV2 and TRBJ2-3; 10 nucleotides line up with TRBD2. Germline assignment: CDR1 SNHLY and CDR2 FYNNEI. V shed 6 bases, J shed 4 bases, and the junction held 7 bases outside the gene matches. This CDR3 spans 15 amino acids. CDR3 DNA: TGTGCCAGCAGGTCTAGCGGGAGCCCCGCAGATACGCAGTATTTT. Protein sequence: CASRSSGSPADTQYF.

The chain has TRBV5-1 and TRBJ1-6; 8 nucleotides line up with TRBD1. The V and J ends lost 4 bases and 5 bases, in that order; junction bases with no gene match: 2. Germline V gene sequence: CDR1 SGHRS, CDR2 YFSETQ. The CDR3 runs to 14 residues. The CDR3 reads CASSLDRDNSPLHF. The CDR3 DNA sequence: TGCGCCAGCAGCCTGGACAGGGATAATTCACCCCTCCACTTT.

This clone was seen a handful of times. The V and J genes are TRBV19 and TRBJ1-3, with 9 bases aligning to TRBD1. The length of the CDR3 is 15 residues. CDR1 and CDR2 from the germline V gene are LNHDA and SQIVND (reference sequence). The J segment lost 0 bases and the V segment lost 5 bases, leaving 2 bases of the junction unmatched. The CDR3, as DNA: TGTGCCAGTAGTGGACAGGGGAACTCTGGAAACACCATATATTTT. Amino acids: CASSGQGNSGNTIYF. Supplemented by reference TRBV19 and TRBJ1-3, the full variable domain reads DGGITQSPKYLFRKEGQNVTLSCEQNLNHDAMYWYRQDPGQGLRLIYYSQIVNDFQKGDIAEGYSVSREKKESFPLTVTSAQKNPTAFYLCASSGQGNSGNTIYFGEGSWLTVV.